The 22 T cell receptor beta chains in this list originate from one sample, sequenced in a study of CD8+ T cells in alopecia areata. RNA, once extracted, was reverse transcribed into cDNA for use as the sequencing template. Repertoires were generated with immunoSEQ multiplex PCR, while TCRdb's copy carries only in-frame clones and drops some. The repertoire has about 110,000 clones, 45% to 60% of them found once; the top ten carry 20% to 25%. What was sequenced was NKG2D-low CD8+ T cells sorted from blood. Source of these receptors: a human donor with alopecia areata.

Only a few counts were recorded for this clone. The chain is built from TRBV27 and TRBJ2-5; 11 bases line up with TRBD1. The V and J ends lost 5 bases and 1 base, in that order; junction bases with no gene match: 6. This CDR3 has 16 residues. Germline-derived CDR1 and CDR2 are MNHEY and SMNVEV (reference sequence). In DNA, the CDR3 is TGTGCCAGCAGTCCGGGACAGGGGGGAACCCAAGAGACCCAGTACTTC. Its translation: CASSPGQGGTQETQYF.

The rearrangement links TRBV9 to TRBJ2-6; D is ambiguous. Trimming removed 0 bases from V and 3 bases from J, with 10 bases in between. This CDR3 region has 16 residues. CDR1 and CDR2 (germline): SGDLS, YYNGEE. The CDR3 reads CASSVDPGLGANVLTF. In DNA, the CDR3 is TGTGCCAGCAGCGTAGACCCAGGTCTTGGGGCCAACGTCCTGACTTTC.

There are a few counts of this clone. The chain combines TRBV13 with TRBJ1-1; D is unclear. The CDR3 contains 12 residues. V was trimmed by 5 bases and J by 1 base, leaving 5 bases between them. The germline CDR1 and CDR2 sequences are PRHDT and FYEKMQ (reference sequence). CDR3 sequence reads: CASSPTNTEAFF. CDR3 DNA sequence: TGTGCCAGCAGCCCGACGAACACTGAAGCTTTCTTT.

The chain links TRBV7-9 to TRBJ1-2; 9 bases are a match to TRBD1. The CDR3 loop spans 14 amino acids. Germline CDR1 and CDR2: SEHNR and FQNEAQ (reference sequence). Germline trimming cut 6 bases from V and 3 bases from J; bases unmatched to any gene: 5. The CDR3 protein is CASRGTGSDYGYTF. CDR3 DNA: TGTGCCAGCAGGGGGACAGGGAGCGACTATGGCTACACCTTC.

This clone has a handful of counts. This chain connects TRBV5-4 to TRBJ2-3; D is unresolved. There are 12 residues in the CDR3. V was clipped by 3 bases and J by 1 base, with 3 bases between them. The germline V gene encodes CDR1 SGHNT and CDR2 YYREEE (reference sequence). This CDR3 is CASSSGTDTQYF. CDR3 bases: TGTGCCAGCAGCTCCGGCACAGATACGCAGTATTTT.

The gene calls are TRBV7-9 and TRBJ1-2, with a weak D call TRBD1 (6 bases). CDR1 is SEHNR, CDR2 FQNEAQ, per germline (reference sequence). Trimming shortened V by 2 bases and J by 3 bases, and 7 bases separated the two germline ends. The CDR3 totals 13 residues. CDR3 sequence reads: CASSLPGDYGYTF. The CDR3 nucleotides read TGTGCCAGCAGCTTACCAGGGGACTATGGCTACACCTTC.

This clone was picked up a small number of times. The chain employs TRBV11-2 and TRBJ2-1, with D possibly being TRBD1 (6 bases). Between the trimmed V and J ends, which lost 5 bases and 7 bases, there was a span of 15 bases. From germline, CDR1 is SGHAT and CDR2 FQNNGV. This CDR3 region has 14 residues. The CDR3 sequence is CASSMTQGRNEQFF. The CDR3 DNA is TGTGCCAGCAGCATGACACAGGGTAGAAATGAGCAGTTCTTC.

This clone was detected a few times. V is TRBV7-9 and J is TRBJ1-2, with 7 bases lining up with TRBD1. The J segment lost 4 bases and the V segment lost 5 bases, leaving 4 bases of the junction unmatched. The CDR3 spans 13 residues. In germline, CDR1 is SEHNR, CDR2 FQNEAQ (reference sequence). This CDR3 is CASSLGTVYGYTF. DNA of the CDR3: TGTGCCAGCAGCCTAGGGACAGTCTATGGCTACACCTTC.

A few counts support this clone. The CDR3 bases are TGTGCCAGCTCACCCCCTGACAGGGGGACCTACAATGAGCAGTTCTTC. Translation: CASSPPDRGTYNEQFF. J is TRBJ2-1 and V is TRBV18; 9 bases align to TRBD1. CDR3 length: 16 amino acids. Germline CDR1 is KGHSH and CDR2 is LQKENI. V dropped 3 bases and J dropped 2; count of bases not matched to a gene: 5.

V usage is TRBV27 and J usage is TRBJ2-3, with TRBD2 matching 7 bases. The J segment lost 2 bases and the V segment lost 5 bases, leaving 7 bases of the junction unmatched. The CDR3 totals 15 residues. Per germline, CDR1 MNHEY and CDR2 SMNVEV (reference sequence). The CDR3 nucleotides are TGTGCCAGCAGTCCCCCGGGGGGATACACAGATACGCAGTATTTT. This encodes CASSPPGGYTDTQYF.

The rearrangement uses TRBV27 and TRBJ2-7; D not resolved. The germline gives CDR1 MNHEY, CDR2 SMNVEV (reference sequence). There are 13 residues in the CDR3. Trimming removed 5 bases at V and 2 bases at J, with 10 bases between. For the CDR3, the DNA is TGTGCCAGCAGTCCCTCTGGACCCTACGAGCAGTACTTC. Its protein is CASSPSGPYEQYF.

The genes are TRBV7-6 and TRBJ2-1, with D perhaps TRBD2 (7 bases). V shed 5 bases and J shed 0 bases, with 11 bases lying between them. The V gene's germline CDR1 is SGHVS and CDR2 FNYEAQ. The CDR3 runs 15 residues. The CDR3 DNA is TGTGCCAGCAGCCTAGGGGGGGGCTCCTACAATGAGCAGTTCTTC. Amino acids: CASSLGGGSYNEQFF.

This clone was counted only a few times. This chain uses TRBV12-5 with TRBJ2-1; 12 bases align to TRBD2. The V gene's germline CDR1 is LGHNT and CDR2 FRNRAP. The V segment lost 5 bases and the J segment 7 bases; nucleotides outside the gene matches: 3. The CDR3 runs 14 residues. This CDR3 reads CASGPGTSGNEQFF. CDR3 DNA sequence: TGTGCTAGTGGTCCCGGGACTAGCGGGAATGAGCAGTTCTTC.

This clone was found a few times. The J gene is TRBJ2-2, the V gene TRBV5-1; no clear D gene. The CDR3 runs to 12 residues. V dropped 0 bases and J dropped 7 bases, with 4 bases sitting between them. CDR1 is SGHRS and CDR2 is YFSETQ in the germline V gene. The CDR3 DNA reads TGCGCCAGCAGCTTGGCGGGCGGGGAGCTGTTTTTT. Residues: CASSLAGGELFF.

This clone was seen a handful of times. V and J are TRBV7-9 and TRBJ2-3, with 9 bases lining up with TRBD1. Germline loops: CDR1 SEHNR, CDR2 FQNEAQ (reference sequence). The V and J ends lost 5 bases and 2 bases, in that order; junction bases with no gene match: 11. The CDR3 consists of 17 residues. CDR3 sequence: CASSPHGTGSTTDTQYF. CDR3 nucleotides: TGTGCCAGCAGCCCGCACGGGACAGGGTCTACCACAGATACGCAGTATTTT.

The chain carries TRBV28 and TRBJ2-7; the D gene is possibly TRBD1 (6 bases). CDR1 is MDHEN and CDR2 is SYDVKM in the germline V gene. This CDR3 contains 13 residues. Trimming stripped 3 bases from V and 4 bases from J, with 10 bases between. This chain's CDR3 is CASSLGAPYEQYF. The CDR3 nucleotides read TGTGCCAGCAGTTTGGGGGCACCTTACGAGCAGTACTTC.

CDR3 sequence (DNA): TGTGCCAGCAGTCTACTTGCCGGGACACTAATGTTCGAGCAGTACTTC. Its translation: CASSLLAGTLMFEQYF. The chain recombines TRBV27 with TRBJ2-5; D is possibly TRBD1 (6 bases). The DNA matches TRBJ2-7 better at its end, which makes the J call doubtful. CDR3 length: 16 residues. From germline, CDR1 is MNHEY and CDR2 SMNVEV (reference sequence).

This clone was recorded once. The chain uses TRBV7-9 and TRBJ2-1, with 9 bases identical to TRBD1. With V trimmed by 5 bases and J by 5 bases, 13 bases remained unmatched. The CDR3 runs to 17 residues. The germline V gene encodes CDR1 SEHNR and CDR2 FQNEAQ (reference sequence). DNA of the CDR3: TGTGCCAGCAGCCCCCCCGGGACAGGGCGTAGGAACAATGAGCAGTTCTTC. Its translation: CASSPPGTGRRNNEQFF.

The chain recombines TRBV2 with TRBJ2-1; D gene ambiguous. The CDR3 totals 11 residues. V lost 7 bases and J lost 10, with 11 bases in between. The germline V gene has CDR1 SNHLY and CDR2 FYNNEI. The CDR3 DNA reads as TGTGCCAGCACCCCCGGGTGGGAGCAGTTCTTC. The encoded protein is CASTPGWEQFF.

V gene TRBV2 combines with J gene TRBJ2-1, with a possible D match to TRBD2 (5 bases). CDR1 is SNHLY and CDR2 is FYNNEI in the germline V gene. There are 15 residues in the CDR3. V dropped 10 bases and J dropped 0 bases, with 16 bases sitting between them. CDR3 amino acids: CANLLRTDSYNEQFF. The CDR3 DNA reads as TGTGCCAACCTCTTGCGGACTGACTCCTACAATGAGCAGTTCTTC.

The CDR3 here is CASSQDLASSSYEQYF. The CDR3 bases are TGCGCCAGCAGCCAAGATTTGGCGTCAAGCTCCTACGAGCAGTACTTC. The chain links TRBV4-1 to TRBJ2-7; D call uncertain. In germline, CDR1 is MGHRA, CDR2 YSYEKL. Trimming pared 0 bases from V and 0 bases from J, leaving 12 bases between. CDR3 length: 16 residues.

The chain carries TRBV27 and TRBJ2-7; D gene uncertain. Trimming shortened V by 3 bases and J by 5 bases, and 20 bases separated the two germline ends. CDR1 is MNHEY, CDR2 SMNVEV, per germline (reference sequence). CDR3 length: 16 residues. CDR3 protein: CASSFGSALFPHEQYF. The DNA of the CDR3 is TGTGCCAGCAGTTTCGGGTCGGCACTATTTCCCCACGAGCAGTACTTC.